This passage covers 13 T cell receptor beta chains from one sample sequenced in a study of T cell responses to AZD1222 COVID-19 vaccine. The repertoire was sequenced with immunoSEQ multiplex PCR; TCRdb's copy has only in-frame clones and lacks some. The data show about 110,000 clones, about 90% seen once. The starting material was peripheral blood, obtained on day 0 of AZD1222 vaccination. All receptors come from an adult in good health.

This chain links TRBV27 with TRBJ1-5; the match to TRBD1 covers 8 bases. This CDR3 spans 14 amino acids. The junction had 7 bases not matched to a gene; V was cut back by 2 bases and J by 10 bases. The germline V gene encodes CDR1 MNHEY and CDR2 SMNVEV (reference sequence). In DNA, the CDR3 is TGTGCCAGCAGTTTAGGCGGACAGGGTTTTCCCCAGCATTTT. This codes for CASSLGGQGFPQHF.

The chain uses TRBV5-6 and TRBJ2-7; 9 bases line up with TRBD1. The length of the CDR3 is 16 residues. The germline V gene encodes CDR1 SGHDT and CDR2 YYEEEE. The V gene end was trimmed by 0 bases and the J gene end by 3 bases; junction bases not matched to a gene: 7. Written as DNA, the CDR3 is TGTGCCAGCAGCTTGGCCTGGACAGGGGACGGCTACGAGCAGTACTTC. It codes for CASSLAWTGDGYEQYF.

V is TRBV2 and J is TRBJ2-5; tentatively, D is TRBD2 (6 bases). Trimming took 6 bases from V and 3 from J, leaving 20 bases between them. The CDR3 runs to 16 residues. Germline V gene lookup returns CDR1 SNHLY and CDR2 FYNNEI. The CDR3, as DNA: TGTGCCAGCAGACGGGACGGAGGGGTCCCAAAAGAGACCCAGTACTTC. Translating gives CASRRDGGVPKETQYF.

This chain uses TRBV28 with TRBJ2-1; D ambiguous. CDR1 and CDR2 (germline): MDHEN, SYDVKM. This CDR3 has 13 amino acids. V lost 6 bases, J lost 9 bases, and 15 bases lay in between. The CDR3 here is CASSNSPWGEQFF. DNA for the CDR3: TGTGCCAGCAGCAACTCCCCTTGGGGTGAGCAGTTCTTC.

The gene calls are TRBV29-1 and TRBJ2-3; D might be TRBD1 (6 bases). CDR3 length: 12 amino acids. CDR1 is SQVTM and CDR2 is ANQGSEA in the germline V gene. This CDR3 is CRAYRESHTQYF. CDR3 nucleotides: TGCAGGGCCTACAGGGAATCACATACGCAGTATTTT.

This chain joins TRBV9 and TRBJ2-1; 7 bases match TRBD2. Germline loops: CDR1 SGDLS, CDR2 YYNGEE. V gave up 2 bases and J gave up 1 base; unmatched junction bases: 3. This CDR3 has 15 residues. CDR3 sequence (DNA): TGTGCCAGCAGCGTTGCGGGGGAATCCTACAATGAGCAGTTCTTC. Translated: CASSVAGESYNEQFF.

The genes are TRBV23-1 and TRBJ1-1; 7 bases fit TRBD1. TRBV23-1 is reported as an ORF; its role is uncertain. Trimming at V came to 0 bases and at J to 4 bases, leaving 5 bases not matched to a gene. The CDR3 spans 15 residues. The CDR3 region has the DNA TGCGCCAGCAGTCAATCATTGACAGGGAGCACTGAAGCTTTCTTT. It encodes CASSQSLTGSTEAFF.

The V and J genes are TRBV7-8 and TRBJ1-2; no clear D gene. The germline V gene encodes CDR1 SGHVS and CDR2 FQNEAQ. V lost 1 base and J lost 8, with 17 bases in between. The CDR3 has 15 residues. DNA of the CDR3: TGTGCCAGCAGCTTAGGCCACGGTGTCGCGGGGGGCTACACCTTC. Translating it yields CASSLGHGVAGGYTF.

The V and J genes are TRBV5-4 and TRBJ2-1; the match to TRBD1 covers 7 bases. Per germline, CDR1 SGHNT and CDR2 YYREEE (reference sequence). This CDR3 has 16 residues. V shed 0 bases, J shed 8 bases, and the junction held 11 bases outside the gene matches. CDR3 DNA sequence: TGTGCCAGCAGCTTGGTGGCTAAGACAGGGAAGGATGAGCAGTTCTTC. Its protein product is CASSLVAKTGKDEQFF. Variable domain in full (rest from reference TRBV5-4 and TRBJ2-1): ETGVTQSPTHLIKTRGQQVTLRCSSQSGHNTVSWYQQALGQGPQFIFQYYREEENGRGNFPPRFSGLQFPNYSSELNVNALELDDSALYLCASSLVAKTGKDEQFFGPGTRLTVL.

CDR3 coding DNA: TGTGCCAGCAGTGATCCCCTAGCGGGGTACCAAGAGACCCAGTACTTC. It yields the protein CASSDPLAGYQETQYF. The rearrangement uses TRBV2 and TRBJ2-5; 9 nucleotides match TRBD2. V was pared by 3 bases and J by 0 bases, with 5 bases of the junction left unmatched. CDR3 length: 16 amino acids. The V gene's germline CDR1 is SNHLY and CDR2 FYNNEI.

V and J are TRBV29-1 and TRBJ2-2, with D unresolved. The V gene lost 7 bases and the J gene lost 6 bases, with 15 bases spanning the gap. The CDR3 has 13 residues. The germline V gene has CDR1 SQVTM and CDR2 ANQGSEA. The CDR3 loop is CSARMSGAGELFF. CDR3 nucleotide sequence: TGCAGCGCCCGTATGTCCGGCGCCGGGGAGCTGTTTTTT.

The gene calls are TRBV6-4 and TRBJ1-6, with D maybe TRBD1 (6 bases). Looked up from germline, CDR1 is MRHNA and CDR2 is SNTAGT. This CDR3 is built from 14 residues. Trimming removed 8 bases at V and 6 bases at J, with 14 bases between. The chain's CDR3 is CASGQGTFNSPLHF. The CDR3 region has the DNA TGTGCCAGCGGTCAGGGGACATTTAATTCACCCCTCCACTTT.

This chain uses TRBV4-3 with TRBJ2-7; D is tentatively TRBD1 or TRBD2 (5 bases each). The V end lost 0 bases, the J end lost 2 bases, and 14 bases lay between the germline ends. The CDR3 is 16 amino acids. CDR1 is LGHNA, CDR2 YSLEER, per germline. CDR3 region: CASSQEGTGPAYEQYF. CDR3 DNA: TGCGCCAGCAGCCAAGAGGGGACGGGGCCTGCCTACGAGCAGTACTTC.